This TCR beta chain was sequenced in a study of glioma-infiltrating T cells after dendritic cell vaccination. Overall study context: Treatment, given 2003 to 2012, was autologous tumor lysate-pulsed dendritic cell vaccination. Notes on the study in general: The cohort had few patients with full blood and tumor sets.

As to time point: after dendritic cell vaccination, including at tumor progression/relapse. CDR1 is LNHDA and CDR2 is SQIVND in the germline V gene (reference sequence). This CDR3 has 14 amino acids. Trimming took off 3 bases at V and 2 bases at J, with 10 bases between the two ends. Assay used: immunoSEQ multiplex PCR; TCRdb lists only in-frame clones, some missing. The sample has some 58,000 clones; over 75% are singletons. About this clone itself: Its antigen is not known.

The starting material was blood, obtained after dendritic cell vaccination. V usage is TRBV19 and J usage is TRBJ1-1, with D hard to call. The receptor comes from a human donor with glioblastoma. The CDR3 nucleotides read TGTGCCAGTAGTATGGGCGGGCCAAACACTGAAGCTTTCTTT. Translated: CASSMGGPNTEAFF.